These 26 T cell receptor beta chains came from one sample sequenced in a study of T cell responses to AZD1222 COVID-19 vaccine. Here immunoSEQ multiplex PCR was the method, and the copy in TCRdb shows in-frame clones only, minus some. The sample records roughly 160,000 clones, 88% being singletons. The specimen was peripheral blood, collected 28 days after the second AZD1222 dose. The receptor source for this set is an adult who received the AZD1222 COVID-19 vaccine.

Note on this clone: This sample includes further DNA sequences coding for the same CDR3. The V and J genes are TRBV12-3 or TRBV12-4 and TRBJ2-1; D remains unclear. The CDR3 totals 13 residues. Trimming removed 1 base from V and 0 bases from J, with 1 base in between. In DNA, the CDR3 is TGTGCCAGCAGTTTAGGCTCCTACAATGAGCAGTTCTTC. Translated, it gives CASSLGSYNEQFF.

The gene calls are TRBV7-2 and TRBJ1-5, with D possibly TRBD1 on 5 matching bases. Germline-derived CDR1 and CDR2 are SGHTA and FQGNSA. This CDR3 contains 13 residues. V lost 5 bases to trimming and J lost 5 bases, with 10 bases between them. Here the CDR3 DNA reads TGTGCCAGCAGCATAAGGGGAGATCAGCCCCAGCATTTT. Translated: CASSIRGDQPQHF.

V usage is TRBV5-4 and J usage is TRBJ2-1; the match to TRBD1 covers 9 bases. Germline lookup yields CDR1 SGHNT and CDR2 YYREEE (reference sequence). The CDR3 totals 16 residues. Trimming removed 4 bases from V and 0 bases from J; junction bases left unmatched: 5. CDR3 DNA: TGTGCCAGCAGCGGTGGGACAGGGAGCTCCTACAATGAGCAGTTCTTC. It codes for CASSGGTGSSYNEQFF.

The chain recombines TRBV10-3 with TRBJ2-3, with no clear D. The CDR3 consists of 11 residues. CDR1 is ENHRY, CDR2 SYGVKD, per germline. V lost 5 bases and J 2 bases, leaving 2 bases between the germline ends. The CDR3 sequence: CAISNTDTQYF. In nucleotides, the CDR3 is TGTGCCATCAGTAACACAGATACGCAGTATTTT.

This clone was counted between two and nine times. The rearrangement uses TRBV6-4 and TRBJ2-2; unclear D gene. The CDR3 covers 13 residues. With 0 bases removed from V and 3 bases from J, the gap between germline ends came to 2 bases. Germline V CDR1 and CDR2: MRHNA, SNTAGT. CDR3 sequence reads: CASSDSDTGELFF. In DNA, the CDR3 is TGTGCCAGCAGTGACTCGGACACCGGGGAGCTGTTTTTT.

Of note for this clone: Other DNA sequences in this sample translate to the same CDR3. The chain links TRBV6-6 to TRBJ2-2; D not certain. CDR1 and CDR2 from the germline V gene are MNHNY and SVGAGI (reference sequence). V lost 2 bases and J 6 bases, leaving 4 bases between the germline ends. This CDR3 spans 12 amino acids. CDR3 loop: CASSYGSGELFF. CDR3 nucleotides: TGTGCCAGCAGTTACGGCTCCGGGGAGCTGTTTTTT.

The chain's CDR3 is CASFPAPVTDTQYF. The CDR3 coding sequence is TGTGCCAGCTTTCCGGCCCCGGTTACAGATACGCAGTATTTT. The chain uses TRBV2 and TRBJ2-3, with D uncertain. Germline CDR1 SNHLY, CDR2 FYNNEI. V lost 8 bases and J lost 3, with 15 bases in between. CDR3 length equals 14 residues.

The chain combines TRBV3-1 (or the pseudogene TRBV3-2) with TRBJ1-2; possible D gene TRBD1, 5 bases. CDR3 size: 14 residues. Germline CDR1 is LGHDT and CDR2 is YNNKEL (reference sequence). Trimming removed 0 bases at V and 4 bases at J, with 9 bases between. The CDR3 sequence is CASSQDGGSYGYTF. The CDR3 coding sequence is TGTGCCAGCAGCCAAGATGGGGGTTCCTATGGCTACACCTTC.

The chain joins TRBV7-2 to TRBJ1-1; no firm D call. The CDR3 is made up of 13 amino acids. Deletions cut 4 bases from V and 3 bases from J, with 9 bases between. Germline assignment: CDR1 SGHTA and CDR2 FQGNSA. The CDR3 loop reads CASSSGAYTEAFF. In DNA, the CDR3 is TGTGCCAGCAGCTCAGGCGCATACACTGAAGCTTTCTTT.

The rearrangement links TRBV7-2 to TRBJ2-7; D remains unclear. V was shortened by 1 base and J by 7 bases, with 8 bases between the two germline ends. This CDR3 region has 12 residues. CDR1 is SGHTA, CDR2 FQGNSA, per germline. The DNA of the CDR3 is TGTGCCAGCAGCTTAGAAGTCGGTGAGCAGTACTTC. Encoded protein: CASSLEVGEQYF.

The genes are TRBV28 and TRBJ1-1; 9 bases agree with TRBD1. The V gene end was trimmed by 8 bases and the J gene end by 0 bases; junction bases not matched to a gene: 7. The V gene's germline CDR1 is MDHEN and CDR2 SYDVKM. The CDR3 runs to 15 residues. The CDR3 sequence is CASGTGSNMNTEAFF. As DNA, the CDR3 is TGTGCCAGCGGGACAGGGTCCAACATGAACACTGAAGCTTTCTTT.

V usage is TRBV25-1 and J usage is TRBJ2-3; weak D call: TRBD2 (6 bases). This CDR3 is built from 15 residues. Trimming took 6 bases from V and 0 from J, leaving 13 bases between them. Germline V lookup: CDR1 MGHDK, CDR2 SYGVNS. The chain's CDR3 is CASRGEAGSTDTQYF. As DNA, the CDR3 is TGTGCCAGCAGGGGGGAGGCGGGGAGCACAGATACGCAGTATTTT. The full variable domain, completed using reference TRBV25-1 and TRBJ2-3, is EADIYQTPRYLVIGTGKKITLECSQTMGHDKMYWYQQDPGMELHLIHYSYGVNSTEKGDLSSESTVSRIRTEHFPLTLESARPSHTSQYLCASRGEAGSTDTQYFGPGTRLTVL.

The table lists this clone with a few counts. The chain is built from TRBV6-4 and TRBJ2-2; D unclear. Germline CDR1 is MRHNA and CDR2 is SNTAGT. V lost 0 bases to trimming and J lost 1 base, with 6 bases between them. The CDR3 consists of 15 residues. CDR3 DNA sequence: TGTGCCAGCAGTGACTCATACAGGAACACCGGGGAGCTGTTTTTT. Encoded protein: CASSDSYRNTGELFF.

This chain uses TRBV19 with TRBJ1-5, with 7 bases identical to TRBD1. With 5 bases clipped from V and 5 bases from J, the junction kept 9 bases outside the gene matches. This CDR3 has 15 amino acids. The germline gives CDR1 LNHDA, CDR2 SQIVND (reference sequence). The CDR3 coding sequence is TGTGCCAGTAGTCCCCCGGGACAGACCTATCAGCCCCAGCATTTT. Protein sequence: CASSPPGQTYQPQHF. Supplemented by reference TRBV19 and TRBJ1-5, the full variable domain reads DGGITQSPKYLFRKEGQNVTLSCEQNLNHDAMYWYRQDPGQGLRLIYYSQIVNDFQKGDIAEGYSVSREKKESFPLTVTSAQKNPTAFYLCASSPPGQTYQPQHFGDGTRLSIL.

The V gene is TRBV6-5, the J gene TRBJ2-2; D not certain. CDR3 length: 13 amino acids. The V gene's germline CDR1 is MNHEY and CDR2 SVGAGI. Trimming removed 0 bases from V and 5 bases from J, with 4 bases in between. For the CDR3, the DNA is TGTGCCAGCAGTTACTCGACAACCGGGGAGCTGTTTTTT. Protein: CASSYSTTGELFF.

The chain carries TRBV14 and TRBJ1-1, with 7 bases identical to TRBD1. The germline V gene encodes CDR1 SGHDN and CDR2 FVKESK. The CDR3 spans 14 residues. Trimming at V came to 2 bases and at J to 11 bases, leaving 11 bases not matched to a gene. CDR3 residues: CASSQSRTGLNAFF. As DNA, the CDR3 is TGTGCCAGCAGCCAATCGCGGACAGGTCTTAATGCTTTCTTT.

The V and J genes are TRBV29-1 and TRBJ1-5; D may be TRBD1 (5 bases). CDR1 SQVTM and CDR2 ANQGSEA come from the germline V gene. The germline V and J ends were trimmed by 6 bases and 4 bases, with 10 bases remaining between them. The CDR3 has 12 amino acids. This chain's CDR3 is CSVDSKNQPQHF. The DNA of the CDR3 is TGCAGCGTCGACAGTAAAAATCAGCCCCAGCATTTT.

The chain recombines TRBV5-1 with TRBJ1-1; D gene uncertain. Trimming removed 3 bases at V and 5 bases at J, with 11 bases between. Germline V gene sequence: CDR1 SGHRS, CDR2 YFSETQ. This CDR3 has 13 residues. This CDR3 is CASSSTAGTEAFF. CDR3 DNA sequence: TGCGCCAGCAGCTCCACGGCGGGGACTGAAGCTTTCTTT. Full variable domain (missing parts from reference TRBV5-1 and TRBJ1-1): KAGVTQTPRYLIKTRGQQVTLSCSPISGHRSVSWYQQTPGQGLQFLFEYFSETQRNKGNFPGRFSGRQFSNSRSEMNVSTLELGDSALYLCASSSTAGTEAFFGQGTRLTVV.

This chain links TRBV14 with TRBJ1-2; TRBD1 agrees at 7 bases. V was pared by 1 base and J by 7 bases, with 3 bases of the junction left unmatched. Germline loops: CDR1 SGHDN, CDR2 FVKESK. The CDR3 runs to 13 residues. For the CDR3, the DNA is TGTGCCAGCAGCCAAGGATACAGGGGTGGCTACACCTTC. Its translation: CASSQGYRGGYTF.

The gene calls are TRBV3-1 (or the pseudogene TRBV3-2) and TRBJ2-5, with D unclear. The CDR3 runs to 12 residues. The V end was cut by 2 bases, the J end by 5 bases, with 6 bases between. Germline CDR1 is LGHDT and CDR2 is YNNKEL (reference sequence). The CDR3 DNA is TGTGCCAGCAGCCAATCTTTCGAGACCCAGTACTTC. Amino acids: CASSQSFETQYF.

This chain connects TRBV7-8 to TRBJ2-7; no reliable D call. Deletions cut 2 bases from V and 7 bases from J, with 12 bases between. This CDR3 contains 13 residues. Germline V gives CDR1 SGHVS, CDR2 FQNEAQ. The CDR3 nucleotides are TGTGCCAGCAGCTTAACGGCCGTATATGAGCAGTACTTC. Translation gives CASSLTAVYEQYF. Looking up the rest from reference TRBV7-8 and TRBJ2-7 gives the full variable domain: GAGVSQSPRYKVAKRGQDVALRCDPISGHVSLFWYQQALGQGPEFLTYFQNEAQLDKSGLPSDRFFAERPEGSVSTLKIQRTQQEDSAVYLCASSLTAVYEQYFGPGTRLTVT.

The rearrangement links TRBV11-2 to TRBJ1-1; tentatively, D is TRBD1 (5 bases). The V end lost 5 bases, the J end lost 4 bases, and 11 bases lay between the germline ends. The V gene's germline CDR1 is SGHAT and CDR2 FQNNGV. The CDR3 is made up of 13 amino acids. CDR3 bases: TGTGCCAGCAGCCGCGTCGACAGCACTGAAGCTTTCTTT. As protein: CASSRVDSTEAFF.

This chain links TRBV5-1 with TRBJ1-1; D possibly corresponds to TRBD1 (5 bases). Germline V CDR1 and CDR2: SGHRS, YFSETQ. CDR3 length: 15 amino acids. Trimming took off 0 bases at V and 1 base at J, with 10 bases between the two ends. CDR3 in amino acids: CASSLEGPPNTEAFF. Written as DNA, the CDR3 is TGCGCCAGCAGCTTGGAGGGACCTCCGAACACTGAAGCTTTCTTT.

The chain joins TRBV9 to TRBJ2-7; D might be TRBD1 (6 bases). The CDR3 loop spans 15 amino acids. In germline, CDR1 is SGDLS, CDR2 YYNGEE. Trimming left V 4 bases short and J 9 bases short, with 23 bases between. For the CDR3, the DNA is TGTGCCAGCAGCCAAAGGGACACCTACTACGTAGCGCAGTACTTC. Residues: CASSQRDTYYVAQYF.

The CDR3 region has the DNA TGTGCCAGCAGCCTTTTGAACACTGAAGCTTTCTTT. Amino acid sequence: CASSLLNTEAFF. The genes are TRBV28 and TRBJ1-1, with D unresolved. This CDR3 spans 12 amino acids. Germline values: CDR1 MDHEN, CDR2 SYDVKM. Trimming cost V 6 bases and J 0 bases, with 5 bases left between them.

This sequence joins TRBV3-1 (or the pseudogene TRBV3-2) and TRBJ1-2; D remains ambiguous. The CDR3 covers 14 residues. V dropped 4 bases and J dropped 8 bases, with 17 bases sitting between them. The germline CDR1 and CDR2 sequences are LGHDT and YNNKEL (reference sequence). The CDR3: CASSLRNTRGGYTF. The DNA for the CDR3 is TGTGCCAGCAGCCTCCGGAACACCCGTGGGGGCTACACCTTC.